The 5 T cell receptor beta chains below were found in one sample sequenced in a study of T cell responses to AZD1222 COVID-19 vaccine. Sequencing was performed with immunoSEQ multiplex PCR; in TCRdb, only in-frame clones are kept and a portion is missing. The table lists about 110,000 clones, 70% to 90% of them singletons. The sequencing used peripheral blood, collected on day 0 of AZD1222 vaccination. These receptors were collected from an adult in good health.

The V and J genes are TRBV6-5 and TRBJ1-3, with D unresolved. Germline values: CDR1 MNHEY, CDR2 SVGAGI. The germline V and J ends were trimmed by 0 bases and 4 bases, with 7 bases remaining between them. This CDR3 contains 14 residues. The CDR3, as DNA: TGTGCCAGCAGTTACTCGGGGTCCGGAAACACCATATATTTT. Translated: CASSYSGSGNTIYF.

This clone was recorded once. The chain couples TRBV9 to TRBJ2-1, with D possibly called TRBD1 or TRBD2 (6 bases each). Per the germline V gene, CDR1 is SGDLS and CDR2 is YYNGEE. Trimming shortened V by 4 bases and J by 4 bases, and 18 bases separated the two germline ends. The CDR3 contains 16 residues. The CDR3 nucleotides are TGTGCCAGCAGCCCCCGAAGGGGGGTGGAATACAATGAGCAGTTCTTC. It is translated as CASSPRRGVEYNEQFF.

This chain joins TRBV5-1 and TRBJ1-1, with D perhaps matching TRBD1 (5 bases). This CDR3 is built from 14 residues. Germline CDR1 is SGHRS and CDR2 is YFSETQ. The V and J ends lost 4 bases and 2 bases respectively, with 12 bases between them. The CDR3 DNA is TGCGCCAGCAGCCCCGACAGCCCCAACACTGAAGCTTTCTTT. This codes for CASSPDSPNTEAFF.

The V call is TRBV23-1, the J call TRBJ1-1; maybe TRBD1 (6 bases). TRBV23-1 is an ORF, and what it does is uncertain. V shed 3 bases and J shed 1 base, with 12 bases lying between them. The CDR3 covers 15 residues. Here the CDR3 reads CASSHPSTGNTEAFF. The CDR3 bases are TGCGCCAGCAGTCACCCATCGACAGGGAACACTGAAGCTTTCTTT.

The CDR3 DNA reads as TGTGCCAGTCGGTTTGGGGGAAGCAATCAGCCCCAGCATTTT. This sequence encodes CASRFGGSNQPQHF. The rearrangement joins TRBV19 to TRBJ1-5, with a tentative D call TRBD1 (5 bases). Deletions cut 8 bases from V and 1 base from J, with 12 bases between. The CDR3 contains 14 residues. Germline V gene data show CDR1 as LNHDA and CDR2 as SQIVND (reference sequence).